These 12 T cell receptor beta chains were all obtained from the same sample, sequenced in a study of shared clonotypes between healthy human individuals. Some clones are missing from TCRdb's copy, which holds only in-frame ones; the method was immunoSEQ multiplex PCR. The sample has around 440,000 clones, approximately 80% seen once. The sequencing input was PBMCs. Source of these receptors: a woman aged 40-49 years in good health. Some clones in this sample may be carry-over from other donors' samples.

The gene calls are TRBV6-6 and TRBJ2-7; D may be TRBD1 (6 bases). V dropped 6 bases and J dropped 1 base, with 10 bases sitting between them. CDR3 size: 13 residues. Germline loops: CDR1 MNHNY, CDR2 SVGAGI (reference sequence). Here the CDR3 DNA reads TGTGCCAGCAGGAGGGACAATTCCTACGAGCAGTACTTC. Its translation is CASRRDNSYEQYF.

This clone was counted many times. The sample has other DNA sequences that encode this CDR3 too. The V and J genes are TRBV30 and TRBJ1-2, with TRBD1 matching 11 bases. CDR3 length equals 15 residues. Germline assignment: CDR1 GTSNPN and CDR2 SVGIG (reference sequence). With V trimmed by 0 bases and J by 6 bases, 6 bases remained unmatched. The CDR3 sequence is CAWSVLGQGADGYTF. DNA of the CDR3: TGTGCCTGGAGTGTCCTCGGACAGGGGGCGGATGGCTACACCTTC.

The count of this clone is one. The rearrangement links TRBV4-2 to TRBJ2-2; D is unclear. CDR1 is LGHNA and CDR2 is YNFKEQ in the germline V gene. This CDR3 contains 12 residues. V lost 4 bases and J 5 bases, leaving 5 bases between the germline ends. The DNA of the CDR3 is TGTGCCAGCAGCCTCGTGACCGGGGAGCTGTTTTTT. Residues: CASSLVTGELFF.

The chain is built from TRBV25-1 and TRBJ1-1, with D tentatively TRBD1 (5 bases). This CDR3 comprises 14 residues. V was cut by 3 bases and J by 2 bases, with 10 bases left in between. Germline assignment: CDR1 MGHDK and CDR2 SYGVNS. CDR3 sequence: CASSDPRGNTEAFF. The CDR3 DNA sequence: TGTGCCAGCAGTGATCCGCGGGGCAACACTGAAGCTTTCTTT.

V usage is TRBV4-1 and J usage is TRBJ2-7; 9 bases match TRBD1. V gave up 4 bases and J gave up 1 base; unmatched junction bases: 8. Germline-derived CDR1 and CDR2 are MGHRA and YSYEKL. This CDR3 contains 16 residues. CDR3 loop: CASSREGTGRSYEQYF. For the CDR3, the DNA is TGCGCCAGCAGCCGAGAGGGGACAGGGCGTTCCTACGAGCAGTACTTC.

This chain joins TRBV5-4 and TRBJ2-7; D gene ambiguous. V was cut by 8 bases and J by 2 bases, with 14 bases left in between. The CDR3 contains 13 residues. Germline lookup yields CDR1 SGHNT and CDR2 YYREEE (reference sequence). This CDR3 reads CASSGRATYEQYF. In DNA form, the CDR3 reads TGTGCCAGTTCCGGACGGGCTACCTACGAGCAGTACTTC. Using reference TRBV5-4 and TRBJ2-7 for the parts outside the CDR3, the full variable domain is ETGVTQSPTHLIKTRGQQVTLRCSSQSGHNTVSWYQQALGQGPQFIFQYYREEENGRGNFPPRFSGLQFPNYSSELNVNALELDDSALYLCASSGRATYEQYFGPGTRLTVT.

This clone was seen only once. The V call is TRBV13, the J call TRBJ2-1; 10 nucleotides match TRBD1. The CDR3 is 16 amino acids. Trimming took 5 bases from V and 4 from J; bases not matched to a gene: 8. The germline gives CDR1 PRHDT, CDR2 FYEKMQ (reference sequence). The chain's CDR3 is CASSDGTGEVYNEQFF. In DNA, the CDR3 is TGTGCCAGCAGCGACGGGACAGGGGAAGTTTACAATGAGCAGTTCTTC.

This chain connects TRBV11-2 to TRBJ1-1; TRBD1 is a possible D gene (5 bases). Trimming pared 1 base from V and 7 bases from J, leaving 10 bases between. CDR1 is SGHAT and CDR2 is FQNNGV in the germline V gene. This CDR3 region has 13 residues. The CDR3: CASSLGGRFEAFF. CDR3 DNA: TGTGCCAGCAGCTTAGGGGGACGATTTGAAGCTTTCTTT.

The DNA of the CDR3 is TGTGCCAGCAGTTACTCATCGGCGGCTACAGATACGCAGTATTTT. Translating it yields CASSYSSAATDTQYF. This chain uses TRBV6-6 with TRBJ2-3; D unclear. CDR1 MNHNY and CDR2 SVGAGI come from the germline V gene (reference sequence). The germline V and J ends were trimmed by 0 bases and 3 bases, with 10 bases remaining between them. The CDR3 totals 15 residues.

With regard to this clone: A far larger clone is just one base off, so this is likely a read error. Other DNA sequences in the same sample also yield this CDR3. The CDR3 loop reads CAWSVTGGRGEAFF. The CDR3 DNA reads as TGCGCCTGGAGTGTAACAGGGGGCCGGGGTGAAGCTTTCTTT. The V and J genes are TRBV30 and TRBJ1-1; 9 positions agree with TRBD1. Germline CDR1 and CDR2: GTSNPN and SVGIG (reference sequence). The CDR3 consists of 14 residues. The full variable domain, in which reference TRBV30 and TRBJ1-1 provide the parts outside the CDR3, is SQTIHQWPATLVQPVGSPLSLECTVEGTSNPNLYWYRQAAGRGLQLLFYSVGIGQISSEVPQNLSASRPQDRQFILSSKKLLLSDSGFYLCAWSVTGGRGEAFFGQGTRLTVV.

In the case of this clone: It is likely a read error: a sequence one base away is far more abundant. The chain joins TRBV11-2 to TRBJ2-1; 9 bases are shared with TRBD2. The CDR3 length is 16 residues. In germline, CDR1 is SGHAT, CDR2 FQNNGV. DNA of the CDR3: TGTGCCAGCAGCCCTAGGGGACTAGCCAACTACAATGAGCAGCTCTTC. Amino acids: CASSPRGLANYNEQLF.

The genes are TRBV5-1 and TRBJ2-5; D is unclear. Germline V CDR1 and CDR2: SGHRS, YFSETQ. The length of the CDR3 is 14 residues. The germline V and J ends were trimmed by 1 base and 5 bases, with 12 bases remaining between them. The CDR3 here is CASSLLGFEETQYF. The CDR3 DNA reads TGCGCCAGCAGCTTGCTTGGGTTTGAGGAGACCCAGTACTTC.